This T cell receptor (beta chain) was documented in a study of beta chain features in type 1 diabetes. Expressed TCRB transcripts were sequenced because the isolated RNA had all been reverse transcribed beforehand. Repertoires were generated with immunoSEQ multiplex PCR, while TCRdb's copy carries only in-frame clones and drops some. In the table there are more than 150,000 clones, roughly 11% of which are singletons. This clone was seen more than once but under ten times. Germline values: CDR1 SGHVS, CDR2 FNYEAQ. The V and J ends lost 1 base and 0 bases respectively, with 10 bases between them. This CDR3 has 16 residues.

The receptor comes from a man younger than 35 in good health. V gene TRBV7-6 combines with J gene TRBJ2-1; D perhaps matches TRBD2 (5 bases). Sequencing was carried out using central memory CD4+ T cells from blood. The DNA for the CDR3 is TGTGCCAGCAGCTTAGGGGCGGGCCGCTCCTACAATGAGCAGTTCTTC. Translated: CASSLGAGRSYNEQFF.